The 28 T cell receptor beta chains in this list originate from one sample, sequenced in a study of somatic mutations in cytotoxic T cells in rheumatoid arthritis. Method: immunoSEQ multiplex PCR; TCRdb's copy keeps in-frame clones and lacks some. The sample includes about 30,000 clones, 82% of them seen just once. Sequencing was carried out using CD8+ T cells sorted from blood. The receptors stem from an adult with rheumatoid arthritis.

The chain joins TRBV5-5 to TRBJ1-2, with a possible D match to TRBD1 (5 bases). The CDR3 covers 15 residues. With 1 base removed from V and 8 bases from J, the gap between germline ends came to 18 bases. The germline V gene encodes CDR1 SGHKS and CDR2 YYEKEE (reference sequence). CDR3 in DNA: TGTGCCAGCAGCTTGTTTAGGGACGGTTCCCGCGGCTACACCTTC. Translating it yields CASSLFRDGSRGYTF. The full variable domain, with the rest looked up from reference TRBV5-5 and TRBJ1-2, is DAGVTQSPTHLIKTRGQQVTLRCSPISGHKSVSWYQQVLGQGPQFIFQYYEKEERGRGNFPDRFSARQFPNYSSELNVNALLLGDSALYLCASSLFRDGSRGYTFGSGTRLTVV.

The chain combines TRBV5-1 with TRBJ2-2; no definite D call. Germline V gives CDR1 SGHRS, CDR2 YFSETQ. Trimming pared 3 bases from V and 7 bases from J, leaving 10 bases between. The CDR3 contains 13 residues. The CDR3 DNA reads TGCGCCAGCAGCTGGATTGGCCACGGGGAGCTGTTTTTT. Translating it yields CASSWIGHGELFF.

The genes are TRBV25-1 and TRBJ1-1; perhaps TRBD1 as D (6 bases). V shed 8 bases and J shed 3 bases, with 10 bases lying between them. CDR3 size: 12 residues. CDR1 MGHDK and CDR2 SYGVNS come from the germline V gene. The CDR3 loop reads CASRTGYTEAFF. CDR3 nucleotides: TGTGCCAGCCGAACAGGGTACACTGAAGCTTTCTTT.

The J gene is TRBJ1-2, the V gene TRBV7-9, with 8 bases fitting TRBD1. In germline, CDR1 is SEHNR, CDR2 FQNEAQ (reference sequence). Unmatched junction bases numbered 11, after V lost 1 base and J lost 1 base. CDR3 length equals 18 residues. Here the CDR3 reads CASSLEGGMDRVNYGYTF. Here the CDR3 DNA reads TGTGCCAGCAGCTTAGAGGGGGGAATGGACAGGGTTAACTATGGCTACACCTTC.

In this sample, this clone turned up once. This sequence joins TRBV4-2 and TRBJ2-6; D not certain. The CDR3 totals 17 residues. CDR1 is LGHNA, CDR2 YNFKEQ, per germline. Between the trimmed V and J ends, which lost 0 bases and 2 bases, there was a span of 11 bases. The CDR3 sequence: CASSQDGSSAGANVLTF. CDR3 coding DNA: TGTGCCAGCAGCCAAGATGGTTCAAGCGCTGGGGCCAACGTCCTGACTTTC.

The genes are TRBV29-1 and TRBJ2-7; 7 positions match TRBD2. From germline, CDR1 is SQVTM and CDR2 ANQGSEA. The V gene end was trimmed by 8 bases and the J gene end by 6 bases; junction bases not matched to a gene: 10. The CDR3 loop spans 12 amino acids. This chain's CDR3 is CSCWSGEGEQYF. Written as DNA, the CDR3 is TGCAGCTGCTGGTCCGGGGAGGGCGAGCAGTACTTC.

This clone was seen a single time. V usage is TRBV29-1 and J usage is TRBJ2-1, with 7 bases matching TRBD2. There are 15 residues in the CDR3. Germline-derived CDR1 and CDR2 are SQVTM and ANQGSEA. V was pared by 0 bases and J by 4 bases, with 6 bases of the junction left unmatched. CDR3 nucleotides: TGCAGCGTTGAAGATCTTGGCGGGAGTTACAATGAGCAGTTCTTC. Amino acids: CSVEDLGGSYNEQFF.

The chain combines TRBV11-3 with TRBJ2-4, with D hard to call. Per germline, CDR1 SGHNT and CDR2 YENEEA. The ends were cut back, 5 bases at V and 1 base at J, with 15 bases in the middle. The CDR3 extends over 16 amino acids. The CDR3 DNA reads as TGTGCCAGCAGCACACCCCTGGATGCGGCCAAAAACATTCAGTACTTC. Protein product: CASSTPLDAAKNIQYF. Looking up the rest from reference TRBV11-3 and TRBJ2-4 gives the full variable domain: EAGVVQSPRYKIIEKKQPVAFWCNPISGHNTLYWYLQNLGQGPELLIRYENEEAVDDSQLPKDRFSAERLKGVDSTLKIQPAELGDSAVYLCASSTPLDAAKNIQYFGAGTRLSVL.

CDR3 loop: CASSTMPAGGLPGELFF. Here the CDR3 DNA reads TGTGCCAGCAGCACGATGCCGGCGGGGGGGCTCCCCGGGGAGCTGTTTTTT. The chain joins TRBV4-2 to TRBJ2-2, with 9 bases identical to TRBD2. V trimming: 5 bases; J trimming: 6 bases; junction bases outside the gene matches: 13. The CDR3 totals 17 residues. The V gene's germline CDR1 is LGHNA and CDR2 YNFKEQ.

The chain couples TRBV7-8 to TRBJ1-3; perhaps TRBD1 as D (5 bases). The germline CDR1 and CDR2 sequences are SGHVS and FQNEAQ. Trimming cost V 1 base and J 8 bases, with 9 bases left between them. CDR3 length: 13 amino acids. In DNA, the CDR3 is TGTGCCAGCAGCTTAGTAGGGGTTGACACCATATATTTT. Translating it yields CASSLVGVDTIYF.

The chain has TRBV5-8 and TRBJ1-5; D gene unclear. V was clipped by 0 bases and J by 3 bases, with 4 bases between them. The CDR3 is made up of 13 amino acids. CDR1 is SGHTS and CDR2 is YDEGEE in the germline V gene. The CDR3 here is CASSLGLNQPQHF. The DNA of the CDR3 is TGTGCCAGCAGCTTGGGCCTCAATCAGCCCCAGCATTTT.

CDR3 residues: CASSIVSGTPSEQYF. DNA for the CDR3: TGTGCCAGTAGTATTGTCTCCGGGACCCCCTCCGAGCAGTACTTC. The chain couples TRBV19 to TRBJ2-7; D is tentatively TRBD1 or TRBD2 (5 bases each). Germline V gene data show CDR1 as LNHDA and CDR2 as SQIVND (reference sequence). This CDR3 region has 15 residues. Trimming removed 3 bases from V and 6 bases from J, with 18 bases in between.

This clone is labeled medium-sized (0.01 to 0.1%). The chain recombines TRBV14 with TRBJ2-1; possibly TRBD2 for D (6 bases). The germline gives CDR1 SGHDN, CDR2 FVKESK. Trimming took off 4 bases at V and 4 bases at J, with 23 bases between the two ends. This CDR3 spans 18 amino acids. CDR3 amino acids: CASSLYRVGRGPYNEQFF. The CDR3 DNA reads TGTGCCAGCAGCCTATACCGGGTGGGGCGGGGCCCTTACAATGAGCAGTTCTTC.

V usage is TRBV19 and J usage is TRBJ1-1; possibly TRBD1 for D (6 bases). Trimming removed 3 bases from V and 1 base from J, with 9 bases in between. The CDR3 has 14 residues. The germline V gene has CDR1 LNHDA and CDR2 SQIVND (reference sequence). The CDR3 sequence is CASSIGGGNTEAFF. The CDR3, as DNA: TGTGCCAGTAGTATTGGAGGGGGGAACACTGAAGCTTTCTTT.

This clone was observed once. This sequence joins TRBV9 and TRBJ2-3, with 7 bases fitting TRBD2. Germline-derived CDR1 and CDR2 are SGDLS and YYNGEE. The CDR3 is made up of 17 amino acids. V lost 0 bases to trimming and J lost 4 bases; unmatched junction nucleotides: 11. The CDR3 bases are TGTGCCAGCAGCGTAGGGGTGGGAGGGTCCAGGGCAGATACGCAGTATTTT. It translates to CASSVGVGGSRADTQYF.

V gene TRBV5-1 combines with J gene TRBJ1-2; no firm D call. V dropped 4 bases and J dropped 0 bases, with 13 bases sitting between them. CDR1 is SGHRS and CDR2 is YFSETQ in the germline V gene. The CDR3 loop spans 15 amino acids. The CDR3 spells CASSPVGRANYGYTF. In nucleotides, the CDR3 is TGCGCCAGCAGCCCAGTTGGTAGGGCTAACTATGGCTACACCTTC.

This clone was seen just once. The chain is built from TRBV2 and TRBJ1-3; TRBD1 matches at 10 bases. The ends lost 6 bases at V and 2 bases at J; junction bases unmatched: 7. This CDR3 has 16 amino acids. CDR1 is SNHLY and CDR2 is FYNNEI in the germline V gene. The CDR3 reads CASREPGQGPGNTIYF. In DNA form, the CDR3 reads TGTGCCAGCAGGGAACCGGGACAGGGGCCTGGAAACACCATATATTTT.

The V call is TRBV7-2, the J call TRBJ2-1; D unresolved. The CDR3 runs 12 residues. Trimming took 3 bases from V and 7 from J, leaving 7 bases between them. CDR1 SGHTA and CDR2 FQGNSA come from the germline V gene. Here the CDR3 DNA reads TGTGCCAGCAGCTTGGGGTGGAATGAGCAGTTCTTC. Translated, it gives CASSLGWNEQFF.

The chain has TRBV5-1 and TRBJ2-7; 8 positions agree with TRBD2. Germline lookup yields CDR1 SGHRS and CDR2 YFSETQ. The CDR3 is 15 residues long. Trimming cost V 5 bases and J 3 bases; bases outside gene matches: 10. The DNA of the CDR3 is TGCGCCAGCAGTTCCTGGCGGGGGGATCACTACGAGCAGTACTTC. Amino acid sequence: CASSSWRGDHYEQYF.

DNA for the CDR3: TGTGCCAGCAGTGAAACCGGGAGCCCCACAGATACGCAGTATTTT. Translated, it gives CASSETGSPTDTQYF. The V gene is TRBV6-4, the J gene TRBJ2-3; tentatively, D is TRBD2 (6 bases). V lost 3 bases and J 2 bases, leaving 12 bases between the germline ends. The CDR3 is 15 residues long. Germline V gives CDR1 MRHNA, CDR2 SNTAGT.

V gene TRBV7-9 combines with J gene TRBJ2-1, with 12 positions matching TRBD2. The CDR3 extends over 15 amino acids. Trimming removed 5 bases from V and 6 bases from J; junction bases left unmatched: 5. Germline lookup yields CDR1 SEHNR and CDR2 FQNEAQ (reference sequence). This chain's CDR3 is CASSGLAGRPNEQFF. CDR3 DNA: TGTGCCAGCAGCGGACTAGCGGGAAGACCCAATGAGCAGTTCTTC.

This clone came up a few times. CDR3 in amino acids: CASSQEWGGGSNTEAFF. The CDR3, as DNA: TGCGCCAGCAGCCAGGAGTGGGGCGGGGGATCTAACACTGAAGCTTTCTTT. J is TRBJ1-1 and V is TRBV4-1; D may be TRBD1 (5 bases). This CDR3 has 17 residues. The germline V gene has CDR1 MGHRA and CDR2 YSYEKL. V shed 3 bases and J shed 2 bases, with 19 bases lying between them.

To note about this clone: A read error may produce the germline difference seen at one junction end. The DNA for the CDR3 is TGTGCCAGCAGTTACGCCCAGGGAGGTTCAAGTTTC. Translating it yields CASSYAQGGSSF. This rearrangement joins TRBV6-6 to TRBJ2-7, with D perhaps matching TRBD2 (6 bases). Germline lookup yields CDR1 MNHNY and CDR2 SVGAGI (reference sequence). The CDR3 runs 12 residues.

V gene TRBV7-2 combines with J gene TRBJ2-3, with D possibly called TRBD1 or TRBD2 (6 bases each). This CDR3 has 15 amino acids. V lost 1 base to trimming and J lost 2 bases, with 10 bases between them. Germline CDR1 SGHTA, CDR2 FQGNSA. The CDR3 here is CASSLEGGLTDTQYF. For the CDR3, the DNA is TGTGCCAGCAGCTTAGAGGGGGGTCTCACAGATACGCAGTATTTT.

The CDR3 here is CASSALIMNTEAFF. The DNA for the CDR3 is TGCGCCAGCAGCGCACTGATTATGAACACTGAAGCTTTCTTT. The chain is built from TRBV4-3 and TRBJ1-1; unclear D gene. Looked up from germline, CDR1 is LGHNA and CDR2 is YSLEER. The CDR3 extends over 14 amino acids. Between the trimmed V and J ends, which lost 5 bases and 0 bases, there was a span of 10 bases.

The chain carries TRBV7-9 and TRBJ1-5, with D possibly matching TRBD1 (6 bases). Germline V gene lookup returns CDR1 SEHNR and CDR2 FQNEAQ (reference sequence). V was trimmed by 5 bases and J by 4 bases, leaving 12 bases between them. CDR3 length equals 14 residues. CDR3 sequence: CASSPGASNQPQHF. Written as DNA, the CDR3 is TGTGCCAGCAGCCCGGGGGCCAGTAATCAGCCCCAGCATTTT. Supplemented by reference TRBV7-9 and TRBJ1-5, the full variable domain reads DTGVSQNPRHKITKRGQNVTFRCDPISEHNRLYWYRQTLGQGPEFLTYFQNEAQLEKSRLLSDRFSAERPKGSFSTLEIQRTEQGDSAMYLCASSPGASNQPQHFGDGTRLSIL.

This clone was seen a few times. Here the CDR3 reads CAWSLTNIYGYTF. CDR3 sequence (DNA): TGTGCCTGGAGTCTCACGAACATCTATGGCTACACCTTC. The chain joins TRBV30 to TRBJ1-2; no reliable D call. The CDR3 has 13 amino acids. Germline V gene data show CDR1 as GTSNPN and CDR2 as SVGIG (reference sequence). Trimming left V 2 bases short and J 4 bases short, with 11 bases between.

The chain carries TRBV7-9 and TRBJ2-2; 9 bases match TRBD1. Germline V lookup: CDR1 SEHNR, CDR2 FQNEAQ (reference sequence). This CDR3 region has 16 residues. V shed 4 bases and J 3 bases; nucleotides not matched to a gene: 6. The CDR3 nucleotides are TGTGCCAGCAGCTCCTCCCGGGACAGGGACACCGGGGAGCTGTTTTTT. This codes for CASSSSRDRDTGELFF.